Each of the 16 T cell receptor beta chains below was sequenced from the same sample in a study of blood T cells in healthy people across ages. Through a sample-barcoded 5' primer and a J-beta primer mix, a second PCR was run for roughly 6 to 11 cycles. TCRdb analysed the 5' RACE reads with MiXCR anew, one entry per CDR3 protein. The data show some 1.1 million distinct CDR3 sequences, roughly two fifths seen once. The sequenced sample consisted of blood. Receptor source: a man between 18 and 35 years old in good health.

V is TRBV4-2 and J is TRBJ2-3; D may be TRBD2 (6 bases). In germline, CDR1 is LGHNA, CDR2 YNFKEQ. Trimming removed 2 bases at V and 4 bases at J, with 19 bases between. CDR3 size: 17 residues. The chain's CDR3 is CASSQLGGAYSADTQYF. As DNA, the CDR3 is TGTGCCAGCAGCCAACTGGGCGGGGCTTATAGCGCAGATACGCAGTATTTT.

This clonotype was seen a handful of times. With a much larger clone just one base away, this may be a read error. The gene calls are TRBV6-5 and TRBJ1-2; D is possibly TRBD1 (6 bases). Germline values: CDR1 MNHEY, CDR2 SVGAGI. V lost 8 bases and J 8 bases, leaving 18 bases between the germline ends. This CDR3 is 13 amino acids long. The CDR3 nucleotides are TGTGCCAGCTGTACTGGCGGGGGGCGAGGCTACACCTTC. It is translated as CASCTGGGRGYTF.

This sequence joins TRBV4-2 and TRBJ2-6; D is unresolved. The CDR3 consists of 15 residues. The V gene's germline CDR1 is LGHNA and CDR2 YNFKEQ. V was shortened by 0 bases and J by 0 bases, with 3 bases between the two germline ends. The CDR3 DNA is TGTGCCAGCAGCCAAGAAATCTCTGGGGCCAACGTCCTGACTTTC. Protein sequence: CASSQEISGANVLTF.

Note on this clonotype: A read error may produce the germline difference seen at one junction end. DNA of the CDR3: TGTGCCAGCAACCAAAGATTAGCGGGGTTGGGTAGGTTCTTC. Protein product: CASNQRLAGLGRFF. The chain has TRBV3-1 and TRBJ2-1; 8 bases match TRBD2. Germline values: CDR1 LGHDT, CDR2 YNNKEL (reference sequence). There are 14 residues in the CDR3.

In this sample, this clonotype turned up a few times. V gene TRBV10-3 combines with J gene TRBJ2-6, with a tentative D call TRBD2 (6 bases). Trimming removed 8 bases at V and 0 bases at J, with 8 bases between. The CDR3 is 14 amino acids. The germline CDR1 and CDR2 sequences are ENHRY and SYGVKD. The DNA for the CDR3 is TGTGCCATCGCGGGGACCTCTGGGGCCAACGTCCTGACTTTC. Protein: CAIAGTSGANVLTF.

V gene TRBV7-9 combines with J gene TRBJ1-2; D is perhaps TRBD1 (5 bases). Germline lookup yields CDR1 SEHNR and CDR2 FQNEAQ (reference sequence). The CDR3 loop spans 15 amino acids. Trimming cost V 6 bases and J 6 bases, with 20 bases left between them. The CDR3 nucleotides read TGTGCCAGCAGGAAGGATTTGGGGGAAGAGGATGGCTACACCTTC. Its translation is CASRKDLGEEDGYTF.

Turning to this clonotype: Germline and junction disagree at one end, which may indicate a read error. The V call is TRBV5-1, the J call TRBJ2-3, with D perhaps being TRBD1 or TRBD2 (5 bases each). This CDR3 comprises 14 residues. The germline V gene encodes CDR1 SGHRS and CDR2 YFSETQ. The CDR3 DNA reads TGCGTCAGCAGCTCCGGGACCCTCACAGATACGCAGTATTTT. Amino acid sequence: CVSSSGTLTDTQYF.

The chain recombines TRBV24-1 with TRBJ1-4; D gene uncertain. Germline-derived CDR1 and CDR2 are KGHDR and SFDVKD. The V and J ends lost 2 bases and 8 bases respectively, with 8 bases between them. This CDR3 spans 13 amino acids. The CDR3 is CATSDSLSEKLFF. DNA of the CDR3: TGTGCCACCAGTGATTCCCTATCCGAAAAACTGTTTTTT.

There are a few counts of this clonotype. The rearrangement uses TRBV10-3 and TRBJ1-5; D is unclear. V shed 10 bases and J shed 6 bases, with 16 bases lying between them. The germline CDR1 and CDR2 sequences are ENHRY and SYGVKD. There are 13 residues in the CDR3. The CDR3 DNA sequence: TGTGCCACGCGGGCCCTGACAAGTCAGCCCCAGCATTTT. It specifies CATRALTSQPQHF.

This clonotype was seen a few times. CDR3 protein: CASSVTSGFTDTQYF. The CDR3 coding sequence is TGTGCCAGCAGCGTGACTAGCGGTTTTACAGATACGCAGTATTTT. The rearrangement uses TRBV7-2 and TRBJ2-3; 9 positions agree with TRBD2. Germline CDR1 SGHTA, CDR2 FQGNSA. The CDR3 sequence is 15 residues long. Unmatched junction bases numbered 6, after V lost 5 bases and J lost 3 bases.

The chain recombines TRBV5-1 with TRBJ2-5; 8 bases are a match to TRBD2. CDR1 SGHRS and CDR2 YFSETQ come from the germline V gene. The CDR3 is 15 amino acids. The ends lost 0 bases at V and 1 base at J; junction bases unmatched: 2. CDR3 residues: CASSLVAGCQETQYF. The CDR3 nucleotides read TGCGCCAGCAGCTTGGTAGCGGGATGCCAAGAGACCCAGTACTTC.

The chain links TRBV9 to TRBJ1-1; possibly TRBD1 for D (6 bases). With 3 bases removed from V and 8 bases from J, the gap between germline ends came to 14 bases. CDR1 is SGDLS and CDR2 is YYNGEE in the germline V gene. This CDR3 contains 13 residues. The CDR3 reads CASSASPTGEAFF. The CDR3, as DNA: TGTGCCAGCAGCGCCTCCCCGACAGGCGAAGCTTTCTTT.

This clonotype was counted a single time. Here the CDR3 DNA reads TGTGCCAGCAGTCAACAGGGGGGCACCCCCGATACGCAGTATTTT. It translates to CASSQQGGTPDTQYF. V is TRBV7-2 and J is TRBJ2-3; 8 nucleotides agree with TRBD1. J lost 6 bases, V lost 6 bases, and 11 bases had no gene match. CDR1 is SGHTA, CDR2 FQGNSA, per germline. CDR3 length equals 15 residues.

The chain employs TRBV6-6 and TRBJ1-1; no firm D call. Germline V gene data show CDR1 as MNHNY and CDR2 as SVGAGI (reference sequence). The V gene lost 3 bases and the J gene lost 1 base, with 9 bases spanning the gap. The CDR3 totals 14 residues. The CDR3 region is CASSYPGGNTEAFF. Written as DNA, the CDR3 is TGTGCCAGCAGTTATCCGGGAGGGAACACTGAAGCTTTCTTT.

This clonotype was detected a few times. This rearrangement joins TRBV6-2 or TRBV6-3 to TRBJ2-7; maybe TRBD1 (6 bases). V lost 1 base, J lost 3 bases, and 10 bases lay in between. Germline V lookup: CDR1 MNHEY, CDR2 SVGEGT. This CDR3 has 14 amino acids. The CDR3 protein is CASSYYGGIYEQYF. Written as DNA, the CDR3 is TGTGCCAGCAGTTACTATGGGGGCATCTACGAGCAGTACTTC.

This clonotype was counted only a few times. CDR3 in amino acids: CSAQAGSGNTEAFF. The DNA of the CDR3 is TGCAGTGCCCAGGCGGGGAGCGGGAACACTGAAGCTTTCTTT. The gene calls are TRBV20-1 and TRBJ1-1, with unresolved D. The CDR3 runs to 14 residues. CDR1 DFQATT and CDR2 SNEGSKA come from the germline V gene (reference sequence). V was cut by 6 bases and J by 1 base, with 15 bases left in between.